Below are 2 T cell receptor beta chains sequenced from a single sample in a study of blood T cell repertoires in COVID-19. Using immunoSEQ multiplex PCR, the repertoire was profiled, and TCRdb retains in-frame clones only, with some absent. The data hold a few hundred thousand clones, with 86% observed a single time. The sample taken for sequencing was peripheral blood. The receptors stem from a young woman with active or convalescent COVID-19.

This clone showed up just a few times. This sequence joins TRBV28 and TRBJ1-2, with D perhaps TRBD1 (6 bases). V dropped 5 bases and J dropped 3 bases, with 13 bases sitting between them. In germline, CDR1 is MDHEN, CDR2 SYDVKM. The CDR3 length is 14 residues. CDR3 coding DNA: TGTGCCAGCAGTCAGGGGTCCCTACACTATGGCTACACCTTC. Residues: CASSQGSLHYGYTF.

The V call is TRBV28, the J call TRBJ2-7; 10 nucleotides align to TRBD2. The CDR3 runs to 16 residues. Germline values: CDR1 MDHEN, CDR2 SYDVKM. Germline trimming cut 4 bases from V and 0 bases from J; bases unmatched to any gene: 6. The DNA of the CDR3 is TGTGCCAGCAGTTCGCTGGTAGCGGGGGGCTCCTACGAGCAGTACTTC. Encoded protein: CASSSLVAGGSYEQYF.